The clone carrying this T cell receptor (beta chain) has at least ten counts. The sample belongs to a study of molecular identifiers for immune sequencing clone quantification. TCRdb recomputed calls from the PCR reads with MiXCR, one row per CDR3 protein. The sample yields approximately 500,000 distinct CDR3 sequences, over 20% seen once. Each library that profiled naive CD8 cells came from roughly 20,000 to 1,000,000 sorted cells with 10%, 30% or 50% RNA. The CD8+CD4-CCR7+CD45RA+ phenotype defined the sorted naive CD8 T cells. The sample taken for sequencing was naive CD8+ T cells from blood, with Jurkat cell RNA spiked in. The subset was: FACS-sorted CD8+CD4-CCR7+CD45RA+ naive T cells. The clonotype comes from a human donor in good health. Some libraries in this study had Jurkat cell RNA spiked in.

CDR3 DNA: TGCAGTGCTAGAGGGGCCAGCACAGATACGCAGTATTTT. This codes for CSARGASTDTQYF. This chain uses TRBV20-1 with TRBJ2-3; D unclear. Deletions cut 1 base from V and 0 bases from J, with 5 bases between. CDR3 size: 13 residues. Germline loops: CDR1 DFQATT, CDR2 SNEGSKA (reference sequence).